This T cell receptor beta chain was captured by sequencing in a study of cytomegalovirus exposure and HLA in healthy donors. The study, taken as a whole, reports: As was reported, the classifier diagnosed cytomegalovirus status with high specificity and sensitivity. It was likely that a cluster of highly shared sequence variants was a sequencing artifact. As a later analysis showed, a missense DCLRE1C variant was linked to trimming of TCR beta V- and J-genes. Under in vitro conditions, three CMV-associated chains were confirmed as specific for CMV antigens.

As regards this clone: Its antigen is not known.

Vbeta (60) and Jbeta (13) primers were used in the PCR. Assay used: immunoSEQ multiplex PCR; TCRdb lists only in-frame clones, some missing. This sample has about 140,000 clones, with around 79% found just once. CDR3 size: 15 residues. V gave up 0 bases and J gave up 9 bases, with 20 bases separating them. Germline V gene sequence: CDR1 SQVTM, CDR2 ANQGSEA. This receptor was identified in a woman between 50 and 59 years old in good health and CMV-seropositive. Source material: PBMCs. The gene calls are TRBV29-1 and TRBJ2-5; a possible D gene is TRBD1 (7 bases). The CDR3 loop is CSVEEGGGGPGAQYF. The CDR3 region has the DNA TGCAGCGTTGAAGAAGGAGGGGGCGGACCTGGGGCCCAGTACTTC.